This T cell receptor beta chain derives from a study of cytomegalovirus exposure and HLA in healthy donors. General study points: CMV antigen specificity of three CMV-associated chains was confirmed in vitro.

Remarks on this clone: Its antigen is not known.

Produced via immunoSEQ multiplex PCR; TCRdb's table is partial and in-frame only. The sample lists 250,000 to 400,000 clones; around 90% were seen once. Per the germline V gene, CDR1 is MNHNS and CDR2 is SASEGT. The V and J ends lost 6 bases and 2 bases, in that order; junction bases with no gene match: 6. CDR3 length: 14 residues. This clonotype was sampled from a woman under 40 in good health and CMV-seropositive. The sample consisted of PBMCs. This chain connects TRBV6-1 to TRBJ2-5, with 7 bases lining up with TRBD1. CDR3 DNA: TGTGCCAGCAGATTAAGGGGGCTACAAGAGACCCAGTACTTC. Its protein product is CASRLRGLQETQYF.